These 29 T cell receptor beta chains came from one sample sequenced in a study of shared clonotypes between healthy human individuals. TCRdb's table, derived via immunoSEQ multiplex PCR, lists solely in-frame clones and lacks some. The sample has about 2.3 million clones, roughly 92% seen once; the top ten hold approximately 0.39%. The material sequenced was naive CD4+ T cells from PBMCs. Described subset: CD45RA+ positively selected. Receptors were obtained from a man between 18 and 29 years old in good health. Some clones in this sample may be carry-over from other donors' samples.

The V call is TRBV5-1, the J call TRBJ2-3; 7 bases align to TRBD1. The CDR3 loop spans 15 amino acids. Germline assignment: CDR1 SGHRS and CDR2 YFSETQ. The trim removed 4 bases at V and 8 bases at J, leaving 13 bases unmatched. CDR3 nucleotides: TGCGCCAGCAGCACTCCGACAGGGAATACACCTACGCAGTATTTT. It specifies CASSTPTGNTPTQYF.

The V and J genes are TRBV28 and TRBJ2-7; 9 bases agree with TRBD1. Trimming cost V 4 bases and J 3 bases; bases outside gene matches: 7. The V gene's germline CDR1 is MDHEN and CDR2 SYDVKM. This CDR3 comprises 15 residues. Here the CDR3 reads CASSSPGQGRYEQYF. The CDR3 nucleotides read TGTGCCAGCAGTTCTCCGGGACAGGGACGCTACGAGCAGTACTTC.

With regard to this clone: This CDR3 is also generated by other DNA sequences in the sample. This chain joins TRBV6-5 and TRBJ2-5; D not certain. The CDR3 totals 13 residues. CDR1 is MNHEY and CDR2 is SVGAGI in the germline V gene. Trimming cost V 2 bases and J 1 base, with 5 bases left between them. The DNA for the CDR3 is TGTGCCAGCAGTTACAGTGGCCAAGAGACCCAGTACTTC. It encodes CASSYSGQETQYF.

J is TRBJ2-1 and V is TRBV7-8; tentatively, D is TRBD1 or TRBD2 (5 bases each). CDR1 and CDR2 (germline): SGHVS, FQNEAQ. Trimming shortened V by 6 bases and J by 0 bases, and 15 bases separated the two germline ends. The CDR3 is 16 residues long. The CDR3 loop reads CASRKVRGASYNEQFF. The CDR3 DNA sequence: TGTGCCAGCAGGAAGGTGAGGGGCGCCTCCTACAATGAGCAGTTCTTC.

The V and J genes are TRBV23-1 and TRBJ1-3; the D is unclear. TRBV23-1 qualifies as an ORF whose function is uncertain. The CDR3 consists of 15 residues. V shed 3 bases and J shed 0 bases, with 9 bases lying between them. The CDR3 is CASSQASHSGNTIYF. The CDR3 DNA sequence: TGCGCCAGCAGTCAGGCCAGTCACTCTGGAAACACCATATATTTT.

The V and J genes are TRBV5-5 and TRBJ1-4; a weak D match, TRBD1 (5 bases). The germline V gene encodes CDR1 SGHKS and CDR2 YYEKEE (reference sequence). V was cut by 0 bases and J by 8 bases, with 17 bases left in between. The CDR3 contains 16 residues. The CDR3 DNA follows: TGTGCCAGCAGCTTGGGAACGGGAAGGGGAGGCGAAAAACTGTTTTTT. Encoded protein: CASSLGTGRGGEKLFF. Full variable domain (rest looked up from reference TRBV5-5 and TRBJ1-4): DAGVTQSPTHLIKTRGQQVTLRCSPISGHKSVSWYQQVLGQGPQFIFQYYEKEERGRGNFPDRFSARQFPNYSSELNVNALLLGDSALYLCASSLGTGRGGEKLFFGSGTQLSVL.

The chain is built from TRBV15 and TRBJ1-1; TRBD1 matches 7 bases. Germline V gene lookup returns CDR1 LNHNV and CDR2 YYDKDF (reference sequence). This CDR3 spans 15 amino acids. V shed 0 bases, J shed 3 bases, and the junction held 4 bases outside the gene matches. This CDR3 reads CATSRDIGTDTEAFF. Here the CDR3 DNA reads TGTGCCACCAGCAGAGACATCGGGACAGACACTGAAGCTTTCTTT. Full variable domain (rest looked up from reference TRBV15 and TRBJ1-1): DAMVIQNPRYQVTQFGKPVTLSCSQTLNHNVMYWYQQKSSQAPKLLFHYYDKDFNNEADTPDNFQSRRPNTSFCFLDIRSPGLGDTAMYLCATSRDIGTDTEAFFGQGTRLTVV.

V usage is TRBV13 and J usage is TRBJ2-7; 9 bases fit TRBD2. The CDR3 totals 16 residues. Looked up from germline, CDR1 is PRHDT and CDR2 is FYEKMQ (reference sequence). With 1 base clipped from V and 6 bases from J, the junction kept 10 bases outside the gene matches. The CDR3 spells CASSLEVAGERVEQYF. The CDR3 DNA reads as TGTGCCAGCAGCTTAGAGGTAGCGGGAGAGAGGGTCGAGCAGTACTTC. Combining the CDR3 with reference TRBV13 and TRBJ2-7 gives the whole variable domain AAGVIQSPRHLIKEKRETATLKCYPIPRHDTVYWYQQGPGQDPQFLISFYEKMQSDKGSIPDRFSAQQFSDYHSELNMSSLELGDSALYFCASSLEVAGERVEQYFGPGTRLTVT.

In nucleotides, the CDR3 is TGTGCCAGCAGCGGGACTGGCCTCAATGAGCAGTTCTTC. It specifies CASSGTGLNEQFF. The genes are TRBV14 and TRBJ2-1, with TRBD2 as a possible D gene (6 bases). V was clipped by 5 bases and J by 6 bases, with 11 bases between them. Germline V CDR1 and CDR2: SGHDN, FVKESK. This CDR3 contains 13 residues.

With regard to this clone: At the DNA level, this CDR3 is encoded by other sequences in the same sample as well. The chain has TRBV20-1 and TRBJ2-5; unclear D gene. This CDR3 has 11 residues. Per the germline V gene, CDR1 is DFQATT and CDR2 is SNEGSKA (reference sequence). The V gene lost 6 bases and the J gene lost 5 bases, with 10 bases spanning the gap. The CDR3, as DNA: TGCAGTGCCACAGCTTCCGAGACCCAGTACTTC. Its translation: CSATASETQYF.

The J gene is TRBJ1-1, the V gene TRBV7-7; D call uncertain. V was shortened by 1 base and J by 5 bases, with 8 bases between the two germline ends. CDR1 SSHAT and CDR2 FNYEAQ come from the germline V gene (reference sequence). The CDR3 has 13 amino acids. The CDR3 bases are TGTGCCAGCAGCTTAGAGGTGGGGACTGAAGCTTTCTTT. Its translation is CASSLEVGTEAFF.

This chain connects TRBV5-1 to TRBJ2-2; possible D gene TRBD2, 5 bases. The CDR3 is 15 amino acids. Germline-derived CDR1 and CDR2 are SGHRS and YFSETQ. V dropped 1 base and J dropped 5 bases, with 12 bases sitting between them. The CDR3 coding sequence is TGCGCCAGCAGCTTGACGCCTTCGGGGACCGGGGAGCTGTTTTTT. This encodes CASSLTPSGTGELFF.

This sequence joins TRBV29-1 and TRBJ2-7; perhaps TRBD2 as D (5 bases). Germline V lookup: CDR1 SQVTM, CDR2 ANQGSEA. The V and J ends lost 4 bases and 5 bases respectively, with 21 bases between them. This CDR3 has 15 residues. This CDR3 is CSVALAGRNLHEQYF. DNA of the CDR3: TGCAGCGTTGCTTTGGCGGGCAGAAATCTCCACGAGCAGTACTTC.

The chain links TRBV9 to TRBJ2-1, with 9 bases identical to TRBD2. This CDR3 region has 18 residues. The ends lost 0 bases at V and 7 bases at J; junction bases unmatched: 14. CDR1 is SGDLS, CDR2 YYNGEE, per germline. CDR3 nucleotide sequence: TGTGCCAGCAGCGTAGAAGGAGGCGGGAGGGCCCTTGTAAATGAGCAGTTCTTC. Protein: CASSVEGGGRALVNEQFF.

V is TRBV7-9 and J is TRBJ2-3; 10 bases are a match to TRBD2. This CDR3 region has 16 residues. Germline CDR1 SEHNR, CDR2 FQNEAQ (reference sequence). After removal of 2 bases from V and 14 bases from J, the junction contained 16 bases not matched to a gene. The chain's CDR3 is CASSLLLPGTSGTRYF. CDR3 coding DNA: TGTGCCAGCAGCTTACTGCTCCCGGGCACTAGCGGGACACGGTATTTT.

The rearrangement uses TRBV9 and TRBJ1-1, with D unresolved. CDR3 length: 19 residues. Trimming shortened V by 0 bases and J by 3 bases, and 24 bases separated the two germline ends. Germline V gives CDR1 SGDLS, CDR2 YYNGEE. CDR3: CASSVARVPRVFPDTEAFF. For the CDR3, the DNA is TGTGCCAGCAGCGTAGCGCGAGTTCCGAGGGTTTTCCCCGACACTGAAGCTTTCTTT.

The gene calls are TRBV18 and TRBJ2-7; 14 bases agree with TRBD2. Trimming removed 3 bases from V and 5 bases from J; junction bases left unmatched: 6. This CDR3 is built from 16 residues. Germline-derived CDR1 and CDR2 are KGHSH and LQKENI. The CDR3 DNA is TGTGCCAGCTCACCTCCGACTAGCGGGAGGGCCCACGAGCAGTACTTC. Translated, it gives CASSPPTSGRAHEQYF.

This chain uses TRBV5-4 with TRBJ2-5, with D perhaps given as TRBD1 or TRBD2 (5 bases each). CDR3 length equals 16 residues. With 2 bases removed from V and 5 bases from J, the gap between germline ends came to 19 bases. Looked up from germline, CDR1 is SGHNT and CDR2 is YYREEE (reference sequence). CDR3 amino acids: CASSFGGWGSQETQYF. Here the CDR3 DNA reads TGTGCCAGCAGCTTTGGGGGATGGGGATCACAGGAGACCCAGTACTTC. Drawing the rest from reference TRBV5-4 and TRBJ2-5, the complete variable domain is ETGVTQSPTHLIKTRGQQVTLRCSSQSGHNTVSWYQQALGQGPQFIFQYYREEENGRGNFPPRFSGLQFPNYSSELNVNALELDDSALYLCASSFGGWGSQETQYFGPGTRLLVL.

The chain couples TRBV5-1 to TRBJ2-6; 7 bases map to TRBD2. The CDR3 has 16 amino acids. Trimming removed 4 bases from V and 2 bases from J; junction bases left unmatched: 6. Germline V gives CDR1 SGHRS, CDR2 YFSETQ. Written as DNA, the CDR3 is TGCGCCAGCAGCAGGGCGGGGGAGCCTGGGGCCAACGTCCTGACTTTC. Amino acids: CASSRAGEPGANVLTF.

The rearrangement uses TRBV5-1 and TRBJ2-1, with a weak D call TRBD2 (6 bases). CDR1 and CDR2 from the germline V gene are SGHRS and YFSETQ. V was cut by 1 base and J by 4 bases, with 12 bases left in between. The CDR3 loop spans 15 amino acids. The CDR3 coding sequence is TGCGCCAGCAGCTTGATTAGCGGAACATACAATGAGCAGTTCTTC. Translation: CASSLISGTYNEQFF. Full variable domain (outside the CDR3, taken from reference TRBV5-1 and TRBJ2-1): KAGVTQTPRYLIKTRGQQVTLSCSPISGHRSVSWYQQTPGQGLQFLFEYFSETQRNKGNFPGRFSGRQFSNSRSEMNVSTLELGDSALYLCASSLISGTYNEQFFGPGTRLTVL.

V usage is TRBV28 and J usage is TRBJ2-5; 11 nucleotides align to TRBD2. CDR1 is MDHEN and CDR2 is SYDVKM in the germline V gene. V gave up 1 base and J gave up 3 bases; unmatched junction bases: 13. The CDR3 runs 19 residues. The CDR3 region has the DNA TGTGCCAGCAGTTTATCCCTCGACGATCCGGGACTAGCGGAAGAGACCCAGTACTTC. Protein: CASSLSLDDPGLAEETQYF.

The gene calls are TRBV11-1 and TRBJ2-5, with 9 bases that match TRBD1. Germline values: CDR1 SGHAT, CDR2 FQDESV (reference sequence). V lost 4 bases to trimming and J lost 7 bases; unmatched junction nucleotides: 13. The CDR3 sequence is 16 residues long. Here the CDR3 DNA reads TGTGCCAGCAGCTCGGACCCGGGACAGGGTTTCGGGACCCAGTACTTC. Translating it yields CASSSDPGQGFGTQYF.

The chain links TRBV5-6 to TRBJ2-1, with D perhaps being TRBD1 or TRBD2 (5 bases each). The CDR3 is made up of 16 amino acids. V lost 2 bases and J 0 bases, leaving 12 bases between the germline ends. Germline CDR1 and CDR2: SGHDT and YYEEEE. CDR3: CASSLPGDPSYNEQFF. The DNA of the CDR3 is TGTGCCAGCAGCTTACCCGGGGACCCCTCCTACAATGAGCAGTTCTTC.

The genes are TRBV7-9 and TRBJ1-4; the match to TRBD1 covers 10 bases. Germline-derived CDR1 and CDR2 are SEHNR and FQNEAQ (reference sequence). After removal of 6 bases from V and 7 bases from J, the junction contained 8 bases not matched to a gene. CDR3 length: 15 amino acids. As DNA, the CDR3 is TGTGCCAGCAGTTCTGACAGGGGGCCGGGTGAAAAACTGTTTTTT. Translation: CASSSDRGPGEKLFF.

This chain uses TRBV28 with TRBJ1-5, with 9 bases identical to TRBD1. CDR1 is MDHEN and CDR2 is SYDVKM in the germline V gene. Losses at the gene ends were 11 bases for V and 5 bases for J; bases not matched to a gene: 7. This CDR3 has 13 residues. The CDR3 protein is CALQGAADQPQHF. In nucleotides, the CDR3 is TGTGCCCTACAGGGGGCTGCTGATCAGCCCCAGCATTTT.

This rearrangement joins TRBV4-3 to TRBJ1-1; D remains unclear. Germline values: CDR1 LGHNA, CDR2 YSLEER. V lost 0 bases, J lost 5 bases, and 16 bases lay in between. The CDR3 contains 16 residues. The CDR3 bases are TGCGCCAGCAGCCAAGATCCCCTCTGGCGGGGAACTGAAGCTTTCTTT. Amino acid sequence: CASSQDPLWRGTEAFF.

This chain connects TRBV11-2 to TRBJ2-5; D gene unclear. The CDR3 extends over 16 amino acids. Germline CDR1 SGHAT, CDR2 FQNNGV. V gave up 2 bases and J gave up 1 base, with 14 bases separating them. In nucleotides, the CDR3 is TGTGCCAGCAGCTTATATGTTCGGCGGAGCCAAGAGACCCAGTACTTC. It codes for CASSLYVRRSQETQYF.

Comment on this clone: This specimen includes other DNA sequences encoding the same CDR3. The J gene is TRBJ2-7, the V gene TRBV28; D not resolved. Trimming stripped 3 bases from V and 0 bases from J, with 9 bases between. Germline V gives CDR1 MDHEN, CDR2 SYDVKM. The CDR3 extends over 14 amino acids. The CDR3, as DNA: TGTGCCAGCAGTTTTTGGCAGAACTCCTACGAGCAGTACTTC. Translated: CASSFWQNSYEQYF.

The CDR3 DNA reads as TGTGCCAGCAGTTTCCCCGCAGGGGAAACCTACGAGCAGTACTTC. Translated: CASSFPAGETYEQYF. The chain carries TRBV28 and TRBJ2-7; weak D call: TRBD1 (6 bases). The V and J ends lost 3 bases and 2 bases respectively, with 14 bases between them. CDR3 length: 15 amino acids. Germline V gene sequence: CDR1 MDHEN, CDR2 SYDVKM.